A selection of T cell receptor beta chains follows, all from one sample in a study of cytomegalovirus exposure and HLA in healthy donors. Profiled with immunoSEQ multiplex PCR; TCRdb holds only in-frame clones, not every one. The sample lists about 190,000 clones; under 85% were seen once. Sequenced material: PBMCs. The receptors here all came from a woman aged 18-35 years in good health and CMV-seronegative. The CDR3 runs from the conserved cysteine through the conserved F or W. The order of the fields is V gene, J gene, clone size, D gene, CDR3 DNA, CDR3 protein. D genes are given only for firm matches. Clone size is shown for a subset of rows, as once, few, many or a class of expanded clone.

V gene: TRBV29-1
J gene: TRBJ1-5
clone size: .
D gene: .
CDR3 DNA: TGCAGCGTTGAAGGCCCGACAGCACCTAGCAATCAGCCCCAGCATTTT
CDR3 protein: CSVEGPTAPSNQPQHF

V gene: TRBV5-4
J gene: TRBJ1-4
clone size: .
D gene: .
CDR3 DNA: TGTGCCAGCAGCATACAGGGTCATGAAAAACTGTTTTTT
CDR3 protein: CASSIQGHEKLFF

V gene: TRBV7-2
J gene: TRBJ2-3
clone size: .
D gene: .
CDR3 DNA: TGTGCCAGCAGCTTGACTCTAGGTGAAGATACGCAGTATTTT
CDR3 protein: CASSLTLGEDTQYF

V gene: TRBV30
J gene: TRBJ2-2
clone size: .
D gene: .
CDR3 DNA: TGTGCCTGGAGTGGTCCAGGGGGGACCACCGGGGAGCTGTTTTTT
CDR3 protein: CAWSGPGGTTGELFF

V gene: TRBV2
J gene: TRBJ1-5
clone size: .
D gene: .
CDR3 DNA: TGTGCCAGCAGTGAAGCGCGGGGGGTAATTCTCAATCAGCCCCAGCATTTT
CDR3 protein: CASSEARGVILNQPQHF

V gene: TRBV7-8
J gene: TRBJ2-3
clone size: few
D gene: TRBD1
CDR3 DNA: TGTGCCAGCAGCTTAGTGGCGACAGGGAGCACAGATACGCAGTATTTT
CDR3 protein: CASSLVATGSTDTQYF

V gene: TRBV13
J gene: TRBJ2-1
clone size: few
D gene: TRBD2
CDR3 DNA: TGTGCCAGCAGCACGGGACTAGCGGGAGGAGTTGAGCAGTTCTTC
CDR3 protein: CASSTGLAGGVEQFF

V gene: TRBV11-2
J gene: TRBJ2-5
clone size: .
D gene: TRBD1
CDR3 DNA: TGTGCCAGCAGCCTTACGGACAGGGGGCTTGGGACCCAGTACTTC
CDR3 protein: CASSLTDRGLGTQYF

V gene: TRBV7-3
J gene: TRBJ2-7
clone size: .
D gene: TRBD2
CDR3 DNA: TGTGCCAGCAGCTTATTCGGCGGGAGCGACGAGCAGTACTTC
CDR3 protein: CASSLFGGSDEQYF

V gene: TRBV6-1
J gene: TRBJ1-2
clone size: .
D gene: TRBD1
CDR3 DNA: TGTGCCAGCAGAAACCCGACAGGGGGCTATGGCTACACCTTC
CDR3 protein: CASRNPTGGYGYTF

V gene: TRBV5-1
J gene: TRBJ2-5
clone size: few
D gene: TRBD1
CDR3 DNA: TGCGCCAGCAGCTCCGGACAGGGGCTAGAGACCCAGTACTTC
CDR3 protein: CASSSGQGLETQYF

V gene: TRBV28
J gene: TRBJ1-2
clone size: .
D gene: .
CDR3 DNA: TGTGCCAGCAAACGCAGGGAGGGCTATGGCTACACCTTC
CDR3 protein: CASKRREGYGYTF

V gene: TRBV4-1
J gene: TRBJ2-6
clone size: few
D gene: TRBD2
CDR3 DNA: TGCGCCAGCAGTCTTAGCGGGGCGGCAACTGGGGCCAACGTCCTGACTTTC
CDR3 protein: CASSLSGAATGANVLTF

V gene: TRBV5-1
J gene: TRBJ1-1
clone size: once
D gene: TRBD1
CDR3 DNA: TGCGCCAGCAGCTTGGAGGGGGCCAGTGAAGCTTTCTTT
CDR3 protein: CASSLEGASEAFF

V gene: TRBV11-2
J gene: TRBJ2-7
clone size: .
D gene: .
CDR3 DNA: TGTGCCAGCAGCTCCTCAGGGAATCCGACCTACGAGCAGTACTTC
CDR3 protein: CASSSSGNPTYEQYF

V gene: TRBV28
J gene: TRBJ2-1
clone size: .
D gene: .
CDR3 DNA: TGTGCCAGCAGTTTATTTGGAGTTTCCTACAATGAGCAGTTCTTC
CDR3 protein: CASSLFGVSYNEQFF

V gene: TRBV5-1
J gene: TRBJ2-7
clone size: few
D gene: .
CDR3 DNA: TGCGCCAGCAGCGTGACCTGGGACACCTCCTACGAGCAGTACTTC
CDR3 protein: CASSVTWDTSYEQYF

V gene: TRBV4-1
J gene: TRBJ2-1
clone size: few
D gene: TRBD2
CDR3 DNA: TGCGCCAGCACCGAGAATGCCGCCGGGGGGGATGAGCAGTTCTTC
CDR3 protein: CASTENAAGGDEQFF

V gene: TRBV15
J gene: TRBJ2-7
clone size: .
D gene: TRBD2
CDR3 DNA: TGTGCCACCAGCAGAGGTGGGACTAGGGGTTCCTACGAGCAGTACTTC
CDR3 protein: CATSRGGTRGSYEQYF

V gene: TRBV6-5
J gene: TRBJ1-5
clone size: once
D gene: .
CDR3 DNA: TGTGCCAGCACCCCAATGGAGAGTCAGCCCCAGCATTTT
CDR3 protein: CASTPMESQPQHF

V gene: TRBV4-1
J gene: TRBJ1-4
clone size: few
D gene: .
CDR3 DNA: TGCGCCAGCAGCCATGAGGTGGGAACTAATGAAAAACTGTTTTTT
CDR3 protein: CASSHEVGTNEKLFF